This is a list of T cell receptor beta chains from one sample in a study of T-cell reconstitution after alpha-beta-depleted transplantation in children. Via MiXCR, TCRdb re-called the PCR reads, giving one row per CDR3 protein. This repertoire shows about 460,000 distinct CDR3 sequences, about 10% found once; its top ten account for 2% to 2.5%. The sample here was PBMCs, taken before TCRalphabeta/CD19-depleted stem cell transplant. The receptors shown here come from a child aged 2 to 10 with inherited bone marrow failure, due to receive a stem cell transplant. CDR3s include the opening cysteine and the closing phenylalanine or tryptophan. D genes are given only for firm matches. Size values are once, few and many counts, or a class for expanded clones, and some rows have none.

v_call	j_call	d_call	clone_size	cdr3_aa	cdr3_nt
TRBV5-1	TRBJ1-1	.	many	CASSFGEMNTEAFF	TGCGCCAGCAGCTTTGGGGAAATGAACACTGAAGCTTTCTTT
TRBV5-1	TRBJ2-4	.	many	CASSLDQTGEGNIQYF	TGCGCCAGCAGCTTGGACCAGACAGGGGAGGGGAACATTCAGTACTTC
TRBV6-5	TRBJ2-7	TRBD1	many	CASSSSTGGALYEQYF	TGTGCCAGCAGTTCTTCCACAGGGGGCGCGTTATACGAGCAGTACTTC
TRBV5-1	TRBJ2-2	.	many	CASSAARGGELFF	TGCGCCAGCAGCGCCGCGAGGGGCGGGGAGCTGTTTTTT
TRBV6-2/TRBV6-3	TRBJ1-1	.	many	CASELHVNTEAFF	TGTGCCAGCGAATTACATGTGAACACTGAAGCTTTCTTT
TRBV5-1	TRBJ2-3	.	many	CASSGTTRKSDTQYF	TGCGCCAGCAGCGGTACGACTAGGAAGTCCGATACGCAGTATTTT
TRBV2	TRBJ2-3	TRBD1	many	CASGQGLNTDTQYF	TGTGCCAGCGGACAGGGGCTAAACACAGATACGCAGTATTTT
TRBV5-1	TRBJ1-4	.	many	CASSQENEKLFF	TGCGCCAGCAGCCAGGAAAATGAAAAACTGTTTTTT
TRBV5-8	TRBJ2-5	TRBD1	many	CASSTETGEETQYF	TGTGCCAGCAGCACCGAGACAGGGGAAGAGACCCAGTACTTC
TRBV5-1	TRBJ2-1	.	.	CASSFLALSSYNEQFF	TGCGCCAGCAGCTTTCTAGCGCTAAGCTCCTACAATGAGCAGTTCTTC
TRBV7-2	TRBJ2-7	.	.	CASSLGRGDPYEQYF	TGTGCCAGCAGCTTAGGACGCGGAGACCCCTACGAGCAGTACTTC
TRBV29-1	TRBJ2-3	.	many	CSVSGGAASTDTQYF	TGCAGCGTCTCCGGCGGAGCAGCCAGCACAGATACGCAGTATTTT
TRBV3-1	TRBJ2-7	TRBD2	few	CASSQNPAGPTYEQYF	TGTGCCAGCAGCCAAAATCCAGCGGGGCCGACTTACGAGCAGTACTTC
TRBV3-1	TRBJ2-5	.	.	CASSSAEETQYF	TGTGCCAGCAGCTCCGCCGAGGAGACCCAGTACTTC
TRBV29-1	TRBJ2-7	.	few	CSASLGEAYEQYF	TGCAGCGCCTCTTTGGGGGAGGCTTACGAGCAGTACTTC
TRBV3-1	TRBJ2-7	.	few	CASSRSPSGANEQYF	TGTGCCAGCAGCCGCTCCCCTTCGGGAGCCAACGAGCAGTACTTC